This TCR beta chain originates from a study of cytotoxic CD8 clonotypes in ibrutinib-treated CLL (dated by TCRdb to the early 2020s). Background on the whole study: The cohort had 11 to 12 relapsed/refractory and more than 14 treatment-naive patients; approximately 18 were IGHV unmutated. Partial responses were observed in about 25 patients and complete responses in 2; after a median follow-up of 68 months, remission was maintained in around 14 patients and progression was observed in some 12. Of the 90 or so participants in the trial, roughly 26 had longitudinal samples available. Every remission and progressive disease sample was obtained while ibrutinib was still being received by the patients. Cryopreserved peripheral blood mononuclear cells were collected at three points: before therapy, at response, and at either sustained remission or disease progression. On average, each sample had roughly 260,000 productive templates and around 100,000 productive rearrangements. The response samples were drawn at a median of around eleven months into treatment, with a range of about 6 to 36 months.

Taken from cysteine to phenylalanine, the CDR3 has 15 residues. Of the read, only the CDR3 DNA is kept; its 45 bases are in frame from base 1. Trimming takes 7 bases from V and 1 base from J, and the germline ends sit 15 bases apart. The germline V gene encodes CDR1 SGHNT and CDR2 YYREEE (reference sequence). Read against the paper, the sample's time point label means: about twelve months on ibrutinib. For TCR beta library preparation, about 2 micrograms of genomic DNA were isolated from cryopreserved PBMCs. Longitudinal blood samples from CLL patients on ibrutinib monotherapy were analyzed using high-throughput TCR beta sequencing. Patients were enrolled in a phase 2 open-label single-center ibrutinib monotherapy trial. A MiSeq instrument was used for deep resolution sequencing, which targeted depths ranging from 1 in 1 million up to 1 in 200,000 T cells, with coverage averaging 10x for each clonotype. The immunoSEQ hsTCRB Kit was used to generate TCR beta libraries. In the original analysis: The data were analyzed with ImmunoSEQ Analyzer and ImmunoSEQ Data Assistant, and V, D and J gene assignments followed IMGT definitions. Clonality, which ranges from 0 to 1, was calculated by subtracting the normalized Shannon entropy of productive rearrangement frequencies from one. Only overrepresented clonotypes making up at least 0.05% of the repertoire of each patient were included in the public clonotype analysis. Some twelve repertoires from age-matched healthy donors, obtained from immuneACCESS, served as clonality controls. TCRdb took this table from immuneACCESS and kept in-frame rearrangements with V and J called. Such tables lack part of the clones; where checked against another copy, unresolved V genes explain under half of the gap, and the rest is unexplained. V, J and clone size derive from that table, while D and trimming were established from the DNA sequence. The sample table records 150,000 or so clones; approximately 80% of these occur just once. The ten biggest clones cover over 2% of the sample.

With regard to this clone: Its antigen remains undetermined. Base-call qualities are not available, and no considerably larger clone is one nucleotide away.

What the research found in general, with its limitations: At baseline, clonality was higher than in age-matched healthy donors and showed a strong correlation with circulating CD8+ T-cell counts. Public clonotypes were rare and either contracted or stayed stable during treatment, and the rise in clonality at ibrutinib response reflected the expansion of private clonotypes. Sampling times were not matched between patients in sustained remission and patients whose disease was progressing, and lymph node repertoires were not examined. Clonality increased at ibrutinib response, stayed stable in sustained remission, and fell back toward baseline at progression.

The chain links TRBV5-4 with TRBJ2-1; too little of a D gene remains to name it. Sample: PBMCs, taken after 12 months of ibrutinib treatment. The origin of this receptor is a human donor with chronic lymphocytic leukemia. The sequenced DNA: TGTGCCAGCCAACTACGGGTCGGTTCCTACAATGAGCAGTTCTTC. Its translation reads: CASQLRVGSYNEQFF.